This TCR beta chain comes out of a study of blood T cell repertoires in COVID-19 (TCRdb year 2020). Background for the entire study: The collaborator samples originated in the United States, Italy and Spain and spanned the acute and convalescent phases of COVID-19. Samples came from the ongoing ImmuneRACE study (first 160 participants) plus 1,254 subjects from 6 global collaborators. The repertoires were made available in a free public database intended to serve as a resource for research on the immune response to SARS-CoV-2. A de-identified subject ID, COVID-19 status, age in years and sex were almost always included in the sample metadata. Subjects who had been exposed to COVID-19, were actively infected with it, or had recovered from it provided the deeply sampled blood TCRbeta repertoires that made up the dataset. Where HLA class I and class II types were available, the types were taken from metadata supplied by the sample provider, not from assay-based typing. The prospective study material was composed of cDNA or gDNA derived from T cells, B-cell-depleted T cells, or PBMCs.

Including the terminal cysteine and phenylalanine, the CDR3 comprises 12 residues. Left in the record is the CDR3 DNA by itself, 36 bases read in frame from the first base. V is shortened by 7 bases, J by 0 bases, and the region joining them spans 9 bases. From a lookup of the germline V gene, CDR1 and CDR2 are SQVTM and ANQGSEA. TCRbeta CDR3 regions were amplified from genomic DNA using the immunoSEQ Assay, a bias-controlled multiplex PCR. The original pipeline was this. Nucleated cell counts per sample were estimated from amplification of reference gene primers within the assay. To quantify the absolute abundance of each unique TCRbeta CDR3 rearrangement, sequence reads were collapsed and filtered. For each sample, productive Simpson clonality was calculated as the square root of Simpson's diversity index across productive rearrangements. TCRdb retrieved this table from immuneACCESS and kept in-frame rearrangements only. Not all clones are present; in checked studies, unresolved V genes account for under half, and no reason is known for the remainder. From that table come the V and J calls and clone size; the DNA was used to work out D and trimming. The sample yields some 260,000 clones; 82% were counted once. Jointly, the top ten make up under 5.5% of the sample.

Whole blood was collected in K2EDTA tubes by collaborating institutions according to the institutions' own protocols. For TCRbeta analysis, collaborators shipped samples in one of three forms: frozen whole blood, isolated PBMCs, or DNA extracted from either of those sample types. Points on this clone: It lacks a known antigen. Per-base qualities were not stored, and no clone one base away is much larger.

The paper's findings and limits, for the study overall: Clinical and demographic metadata were provided uncurated, with the amount varying by source and participant.

Material: peripheral blood. Recombination linked TRBV29-1 to TRBJ1-1, with no confident D gene call. The TCR sequence derives from a woman over 75 with active or convalescent COVID-19. The nucleotide sequence reads as follows: TGCAGCGCTCAGGCGCTGAACACTGAAGCTTTCTTT. It translates as CSAQALNTEAFF.